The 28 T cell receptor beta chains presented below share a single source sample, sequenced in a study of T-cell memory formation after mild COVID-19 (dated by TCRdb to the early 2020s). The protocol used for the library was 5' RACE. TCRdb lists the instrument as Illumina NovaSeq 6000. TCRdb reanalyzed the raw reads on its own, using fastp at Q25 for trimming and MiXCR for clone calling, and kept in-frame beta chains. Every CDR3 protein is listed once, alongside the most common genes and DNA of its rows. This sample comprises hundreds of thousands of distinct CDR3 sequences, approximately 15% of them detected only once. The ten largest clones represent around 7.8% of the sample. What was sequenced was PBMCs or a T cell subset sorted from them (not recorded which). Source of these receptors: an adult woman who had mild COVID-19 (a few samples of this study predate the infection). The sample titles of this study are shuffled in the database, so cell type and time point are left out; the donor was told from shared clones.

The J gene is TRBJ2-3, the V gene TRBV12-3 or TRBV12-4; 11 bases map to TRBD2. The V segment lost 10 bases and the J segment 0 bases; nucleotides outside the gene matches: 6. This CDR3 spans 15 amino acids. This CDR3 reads CAIKASGGSTDTQYF. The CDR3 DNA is TGTGCCATCAAGGCTAGCGGGGGGAGCACAGATACGCAGTATTTT.

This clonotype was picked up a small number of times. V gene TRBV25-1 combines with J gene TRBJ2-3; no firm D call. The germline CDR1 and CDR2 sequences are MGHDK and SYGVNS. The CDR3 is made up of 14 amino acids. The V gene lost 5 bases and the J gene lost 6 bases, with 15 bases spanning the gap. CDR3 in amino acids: CASSFWDSRDTQYF. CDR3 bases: TGTGCCAGCAGTTTTTGGGATTCAAGGGATACGCAGTATTTT.

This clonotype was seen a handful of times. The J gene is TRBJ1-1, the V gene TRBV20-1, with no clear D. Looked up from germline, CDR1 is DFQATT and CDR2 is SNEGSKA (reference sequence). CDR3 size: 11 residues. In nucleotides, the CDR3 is TGCAGCCACGTGTTGAACACTGAAGCTTTCTTT. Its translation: CSHVLNTEAFF.

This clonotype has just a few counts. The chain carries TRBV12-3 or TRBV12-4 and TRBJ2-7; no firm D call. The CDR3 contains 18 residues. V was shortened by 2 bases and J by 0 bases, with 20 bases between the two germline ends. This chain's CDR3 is CASSLILGVGYYSYEQYF. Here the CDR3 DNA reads TGTGCCAGCAGTTTAATCTTGGGTGTTGGCTATTACTCCTACGAGCAGTACTTC.

The CDR3 DNA reads TGCGCCAGCAGCTTCGGCCAGTCGGCCCGTGGTGAGCAGTTCTTC. Translation: CASSFGQSARGEQFF. The chain is built from TRBV5-1 and TRBJ2-1; no firm D call. The CDR3 has 15 residues. The germline CDR1 and CDR2 sequences are SGHRS and YFSETQ. The V end lost 2 bases, the J end lost 9 bases, and 18 bases lay between the germline ends.

The chain's CDR3 is CASSQRQGDAYEQYF. The CDR3 nucleotides are TGTGCCAGCAGCCAGAGACAGGGGGATGCCTACGAGCAGTACTTC. This chain uses TRBV12-3 or TRBV12-4 with TRBJ2-7, with TRBD1 matching over 9 bases. Losses at the gene ends were 6 bases for V and 2 bases for J; bases not matched to a gene: 8. The CDR3 consists of 15 residues.

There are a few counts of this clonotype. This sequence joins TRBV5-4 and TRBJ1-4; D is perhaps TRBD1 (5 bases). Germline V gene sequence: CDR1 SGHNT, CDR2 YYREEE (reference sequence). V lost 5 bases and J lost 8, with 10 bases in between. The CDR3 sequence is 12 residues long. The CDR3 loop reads CASSRGGEKLFF. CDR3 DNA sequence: TGTGCCAGCAGTAGGGGTGGAGAAAAACTGTTTTTT.

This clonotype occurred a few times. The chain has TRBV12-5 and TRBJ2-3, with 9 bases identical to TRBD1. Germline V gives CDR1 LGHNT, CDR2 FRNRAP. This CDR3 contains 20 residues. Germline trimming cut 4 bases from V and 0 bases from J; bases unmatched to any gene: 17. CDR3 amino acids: CASGWNPGTGTSLSTDTQYF. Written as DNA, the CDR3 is TGTGCTAGTGGTTGGAACCCCGGGACAGGGACTTCTTTAAGCACAGATACGCAGTATTTT.

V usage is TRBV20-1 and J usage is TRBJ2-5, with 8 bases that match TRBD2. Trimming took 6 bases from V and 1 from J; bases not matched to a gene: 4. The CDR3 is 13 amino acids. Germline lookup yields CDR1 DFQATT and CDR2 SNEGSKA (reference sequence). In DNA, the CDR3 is TGCAGTGCCGGCGGACTAGCCCAAGAGACCCAGTACTTC. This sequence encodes CSAGGLAQETQYF.

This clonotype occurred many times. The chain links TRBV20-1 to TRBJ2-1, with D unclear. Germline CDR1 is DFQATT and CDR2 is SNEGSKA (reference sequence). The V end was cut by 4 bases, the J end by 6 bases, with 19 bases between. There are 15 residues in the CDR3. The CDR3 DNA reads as TGCAGTGCTAACTTAAGGAACGGGTCGGGCAATGAGCAGTTCTTC. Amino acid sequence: CSANLRNGSGNEQFF.

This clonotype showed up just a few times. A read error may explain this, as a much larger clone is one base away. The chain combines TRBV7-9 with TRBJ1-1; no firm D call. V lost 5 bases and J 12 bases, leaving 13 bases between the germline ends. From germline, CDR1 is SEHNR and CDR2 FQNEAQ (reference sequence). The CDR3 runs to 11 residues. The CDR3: CASSPRRVSFF. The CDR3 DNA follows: TGTGCCAGCAGCCCACGTAGAGTATCTTTCTTT.

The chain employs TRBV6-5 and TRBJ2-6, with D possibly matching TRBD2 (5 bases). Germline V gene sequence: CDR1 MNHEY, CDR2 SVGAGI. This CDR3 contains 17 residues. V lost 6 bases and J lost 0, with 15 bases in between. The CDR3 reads CASSTPLRVSGANVLTF. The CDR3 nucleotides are TGTGCCAGCAGCACCCCGCTGAGGGTCTCTGGGGCCAACGTCCTGACTTTC.

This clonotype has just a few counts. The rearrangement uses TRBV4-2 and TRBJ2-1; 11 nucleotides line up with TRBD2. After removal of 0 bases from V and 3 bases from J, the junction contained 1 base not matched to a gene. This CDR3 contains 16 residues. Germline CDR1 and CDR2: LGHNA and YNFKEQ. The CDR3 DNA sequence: TGTGCCAGCAGCCAAGAGGGGACTAGCGGCTACAATGAGCAGTTCTTC. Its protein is CASSQEGTSGYNEQFF.

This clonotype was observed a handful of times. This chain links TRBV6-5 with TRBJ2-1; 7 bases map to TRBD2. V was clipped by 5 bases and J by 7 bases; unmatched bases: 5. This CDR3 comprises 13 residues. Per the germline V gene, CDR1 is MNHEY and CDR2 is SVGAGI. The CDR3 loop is CASSPDGRNEQFF. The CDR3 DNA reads TGTGCCAGCAGTCCGGACGGGAGGAATGAGCAGTTCTTC.

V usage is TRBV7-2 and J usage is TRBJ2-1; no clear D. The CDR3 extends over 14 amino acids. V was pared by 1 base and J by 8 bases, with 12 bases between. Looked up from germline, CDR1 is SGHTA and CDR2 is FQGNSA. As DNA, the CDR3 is TGTGCCAGCAGCTTAGATTCTAATCTGGATGAGCAGTTCTTC. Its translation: CASSLDSNLDEQFF.

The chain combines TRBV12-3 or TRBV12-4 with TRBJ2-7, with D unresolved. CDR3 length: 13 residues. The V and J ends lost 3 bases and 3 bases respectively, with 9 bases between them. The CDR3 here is CASSLEWGYEQYF. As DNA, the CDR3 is TGTGCCAGCAGTTTGGAATGGGGCTACGAGCAGTACTTC.

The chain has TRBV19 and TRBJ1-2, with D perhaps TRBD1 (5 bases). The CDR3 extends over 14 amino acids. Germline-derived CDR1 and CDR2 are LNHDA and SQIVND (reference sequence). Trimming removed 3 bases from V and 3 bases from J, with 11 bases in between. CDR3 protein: CASSILGTDYGYTF. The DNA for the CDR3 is TGTGCCAGTAGTATCCTTGGGACGGACTATGGCTACACCTTC.

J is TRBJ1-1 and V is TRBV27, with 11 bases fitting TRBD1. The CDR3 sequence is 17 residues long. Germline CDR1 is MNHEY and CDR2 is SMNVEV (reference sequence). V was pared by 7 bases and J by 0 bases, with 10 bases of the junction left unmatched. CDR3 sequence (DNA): TGTGCCAGCACTCTATCCGGGACAGGGGGGCTGAACACTGAAGCTTTCTTT. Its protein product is CASTLSGTGGLNTEAFF.

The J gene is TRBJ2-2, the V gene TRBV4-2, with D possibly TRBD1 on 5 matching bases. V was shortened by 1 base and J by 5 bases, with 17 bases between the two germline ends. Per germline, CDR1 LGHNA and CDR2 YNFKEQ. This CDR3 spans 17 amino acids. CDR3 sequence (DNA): TGTGCCAGCAGCCAAGCATTTCCCAGGGAATATACCGGGGAGCTGTTTTTT. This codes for CASSQAFPREYTGELFF.

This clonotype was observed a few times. The CDR3 sequence is CATSEHTSRKNNEQFF. The CDR3 nucleotides are TGTGCCACCAGTGAGCATACTAGCCGGAAAAACAATGAGCAGTTCTTC. This chain connects TRBV24-1 to TRBJ2-1, with D possibly being TRBD2 (6 bases). Germline values: CDR1 KGHDR, CDR2 SFDVKD. CDR3 length: 16 amino acids. V was pared by 4 bases and J by 5 bases, with 17 bases between.

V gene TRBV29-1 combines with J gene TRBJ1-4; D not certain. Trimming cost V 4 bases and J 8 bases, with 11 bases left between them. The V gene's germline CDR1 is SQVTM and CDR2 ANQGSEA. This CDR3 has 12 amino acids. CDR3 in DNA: TGCAGCGTTGCTAAGGATAGGGAAAAACTGTTTTTT. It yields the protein CSVAKDREKLFF. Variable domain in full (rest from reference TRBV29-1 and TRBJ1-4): SAVISQKPSRDICQRGTSLTIQCQVDSQVTMMFWYRQQPGQSLTLIATANQGSEATYESGFVIDKFPISRPNLTFSTLTVSNMSPEDSSIYLCSVAKDREKLFFGSGTQLSVL.

Here the CDR3 reads CSVVRAGRDEQYF. In DNA, the CDR3 is TGCAGCGTTGTTAGGGCCGGTAGGGACGAGCAGTACTTC. The rearrangement uses TRBV29-1 and TRBJ2-7, with D unresolved. Between the trimmed V and J ends, which lost 4 bases and 5 bases, there was a span of 15 bases. The length of the CDR3 is 13 residues. The germline gives CDR1 SQVTM, CDR2 ANQGSEA.

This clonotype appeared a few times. This chain's CDR3 is CASRDDYNEQFF. The CDR3 DNA sequence: TGCGCCAGCAGGGACGACTACAATGAGCAGTTCTTC. The V call is TRBV5-1, the J call TRBJ2-1; no reliable D call. Looked up from germline, CDR1 is SGHRS and CDR2 is YFSETQ. The CDR3 loop spans 12 amino acids. The V end lost 5 bases, the J end lost 3 bases, and 6 bases lay between the germline ends.

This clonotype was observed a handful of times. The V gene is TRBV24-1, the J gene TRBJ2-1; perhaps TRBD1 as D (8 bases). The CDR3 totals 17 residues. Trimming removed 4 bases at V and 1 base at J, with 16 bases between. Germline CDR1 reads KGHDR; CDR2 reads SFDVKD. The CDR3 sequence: CATSDREGTGSYNEQFF. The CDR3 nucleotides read TGTGCCACCAGTGACAGGGAGGGGACAGGATCCTACAATGAGCAGTTCTTC.

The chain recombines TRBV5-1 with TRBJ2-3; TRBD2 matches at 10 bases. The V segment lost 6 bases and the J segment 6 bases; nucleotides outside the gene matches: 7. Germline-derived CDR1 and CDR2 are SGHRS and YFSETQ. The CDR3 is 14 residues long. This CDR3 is CASTLSGRWDTQYF. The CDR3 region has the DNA TGCGCCAGCACCCTTAGCGGGAGGTGGGATACGCAGTATTTT. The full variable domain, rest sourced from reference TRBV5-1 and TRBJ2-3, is KAGVTQTPRYLIKTRGQQVTLSCSPISGHRSVSWYQQTPGQGLQFLFEYFSETQRNKGNFPGRFSGRQFSNSRSEMNVSTLELGDSALYLCASTLSGRWDTQYFGPGTRLTVL.

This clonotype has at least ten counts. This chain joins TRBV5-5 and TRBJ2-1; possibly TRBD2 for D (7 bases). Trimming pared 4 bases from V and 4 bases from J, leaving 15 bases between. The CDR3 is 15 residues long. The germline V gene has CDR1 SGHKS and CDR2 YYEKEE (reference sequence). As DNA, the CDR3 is TGTGCCAGCAGCCCGGCCGCGGGGGCGTACAATGAGCAGTTCTTC. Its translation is CASSPAAGAYNEQFF.

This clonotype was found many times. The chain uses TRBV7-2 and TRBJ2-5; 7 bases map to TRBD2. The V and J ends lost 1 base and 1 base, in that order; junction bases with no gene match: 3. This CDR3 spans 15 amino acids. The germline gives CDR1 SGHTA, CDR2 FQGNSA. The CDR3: CASSLVGGSQETQYF. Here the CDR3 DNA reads TGTGCCAGCAGCTTAGTTGGCGGGAGCCAAGAGACCCAGTACTTC.

CDR3 sequence: CASSYPPGQMNTEAFF. The CDR3 region has the DNA TGTGCCAGCAGTTACCCCCCGGGACAGATGAACACTGAAGCTTTCTTT. The V call is TRBV6-2 or TRBV6-3, the J call TRBJ1-1; 7 nucleotides agree with TRBD1. V trimming: 2 bases; J trimming: 0 bases; junction bases outside the gene matches: 6. The CDR3 covers 16 residues. The V gene's germline CDR1 is MNHEY and CDR2 SVGEGT.